Below, 5 T cell receptor beta chains from the same sample are listed, as sequenced in a study of T cells of healthy individuals. TCRdb reprocessed the 5' RACE reads via MiXCR and lists one record per CDR3 protein. This sample has about 82,000 distinct CDR3 sequences; more than 4.5% occur once, and the top ten carry roughly 7.5%. These TCRs come from a female donor in good health.

This clonotype was counted at least ten times. The chain couples TRBV28 to TRBJ1-2; 8 bases are shared with TRBD1. The CDR3 consists of 15 residues. Germline assignment: CDR1 MDHEN and CDR2 SYDVKM. The V segment lost 5 bases and the J segment 4 bases; nucleotides outside the gene matches: 9. The CDR3 DNA reads as TGTGCCAGCAGTCTACCCACCGGACAGGGCTATGGCTACACCTTC. Amino acid sequence: CASSLPTGQGYGYTF.

The chain couples TRBV19 to TRBJ2-2; 8 nucleotides match TRBD1. Germline CDR1 reads LNHDA; CDR2 reads SQIVND (reference sequence). This CDR3 is built from 14 residues. V shed 4 bases and J 6 bases; nucleotides not matched to a gene: 4. CDR3 loop: CASSRDRSAGELFF. The CDR3 nucleotides read TGTGCCAGTAGTAGGGACAGGAGCGCCGGGGAGCTGTTTTTT.

This clonotype was seen many times. The chain couples TRBV7-2 to TRBJ2-4, with TRBD2 matching over 9 bases. There are 17 residues in the CDR3. The germline gives CDR1 SGHTA, CDR2 FQGNSA. With 1 base clipped from V and 0 bases from J, the junction kept 4 bases outside the gene matches. The DNA for the CDR3 is TGTGCCAGCAGCTTAGTCCTAGCGGGACAAGCCAAAAACATTCAGTACTTC. It is translated as CASSLVLAGQAKNIQYF.

This clonotype was seen repeatedly, ten times or more. V gene TRBV18 combines with J gene TRBJ1-1; the D gene is possibly TRBD1 (5 bases). CDR1 is KGHSH, CDR2 LQKENI, per germline. Trimming removed 3 bases at V and 0 bases at J, with 11 bases between. The CDR3 is 15 amino acids. The CDR3 spells CASSPLQEMNTEAFF. In DNA, the CDR3 is TGTGCCAGCTCACCCCTACAGGAGATGAACACTGAAGCTTTCTTT.

This clonotype was counted many times. The gene calls are TRBV13 and TRBJ2-5; D gene uncertain. The CDR3 loop spans 15 amino acids. Germline CDR1 and CDR2: PRHDT and FYEKMQ (reference sequence). V lost 1 base and J lost 2, with 11 bases in between. This chain's CDR3 is CASSLDYDGQETQYF. Here the CDR3 DNA reads TGTGCCAGCAGCTTAGACTACGACGGACAAGAGACCCAGTACTTC.